This is a list of T cell receptor beta chains from one sample in a study of blood T cells in healthy people across ages. MiXCR was run by TCRdb on the 5' RACE reads, yielding one entry per CDR3 protein. The profile covers hundreds of thousands of distinct CDR3 sequences, with less than 35% appearing a single time and 15% to 17% taken by the ten largest. What was sequenced was blood. These receptors were collected from a woman aged 80 or older in good health. Each CDR3 is given with its conserved first and last residue. Fields, in order: CDR3 length, clone size, J gene, D gene, V gene, CDR3 protein, CDR3 DNA. The D gene is left open where the match is weak. The size field is filled for only some rows; it gives once, few, many or a size class.

16,once,TRBJ2-7,TRBD1,TRBV7-9,CASSAYRDRTTYEQYF,TGTGCCAGCAGCGCCTACCGGGACAGGACTACCTACGAGCAGTACTTC
15,many,TRBJ2-1,.,TRBV12-3/TRBV12-4,CASSLTGSSYNEQFF,TGTGCCAGCAGTTTAACAGGGAGCTCCTACAATGAGCAGTTCTTC
14,many,TRBJ2-7,.,TRBV6-1,CASTRGTGPYEQYF,TGTGCCAGCACCCGCGGGACGGGACCCTACGAGCAGTACTTC
13,.,TRBJ1-6,.,TRBV12-3/TRBV12-4,CASSSSYNSPFHF,TGTGCCAGCAGCAGCTCCTATAATTCACCCTTCCACTTT
14,few,TRBJ1-5,.,TRBV20-1,CSARVSGAMAPQHF,TGCAGTGCTAGAGTGTCAGGGGCTATGGCGCCCCAGCATTTT
16,many,TRBJ2-3,TRBD2,TRBV12-3/TRBV12-4,CASSPGLAVNTDTQYF,TGTGCCAGCAGCCCGGGACTAGCGGTCAACACAGATACGCAGTATTTT
15,.,TRBJ2-7,TRBD2,TRBV20-1,CSALRGTSGLYEQYF,TGCAGTGCTCTACGGGGGACTAGCGGGCTATACGAGCAGTACTTC
16,many,TRBJ2-6,.,TRBV28,CASSHGGTTGANVLTF,TGTGCCAGCAGTCACGGGGGTACAACTGGGGCCAACGTCCTGACTTTC
14,many,TRBJ1-5,.,TRBV20-1,CSASQGGSNQPQHF,TGCAGTGCTAGTCAAGGCGGGAGCAATCAGCCCCAGCATTTT
13,.,TRBJ1-1,.,TRBV30,CAWTGRLNTEAFF,TGTGCCTGGACGGGACGGCTGAACACTGAAGCTTTCTTT
12,many,TRBJ2-1,.,TRBV6-1,CASRVGGYEQFF,TGTGCCTCCAGAGTCGGGGGCTATGAGCAGTTCTTC
12,many,TRBJ2-6,.,TRBV29-1,CSAFSGANVLTF,TGCAGCGCCTTCTCTGGGGCCAACGTCCTGACTTTC
19,.,TRBJ2-5,TRBD1,TRBV24-1,CATSDLTGTGGLYQETQYF,TGTGCCACCAGTGATTTGACCGGGACAGGGGGGTTGTACCAAGAGACCCAGTACTTC
17,many,TRBJ2-3,TRBD2,TRBV7-8,CASSLKGGGGGTDTQYF,TGTGCCAGCAGCTTAAAAGGTGGCGGGGGAGGCACAGATACGCAGTATTTT
15,many,TRBJ1-5,.,TRBV7-8,CASSLAGGKTQPQHF,TGTGCCAGCAGCTTAGCTGGGGGAAAGACTCAGCCCCAGCATTTT
18,once,TRBJ2-7,.,TRBV27,CASSLVRGTVLSSYEQYF,TGTGCCAGCAGTTTAGTTCGGGGGACGGTACTAAGCTCCTACGAGCAGTACTTC
15,many,TRBJ2-3,TRBD1,TRBV5-1,CASSVTGPNTDTQYF,TGCGCCAGCAGCGTGACAGGGCCAAACACAGATACGCAGTATTTT
13,few,TRBJ2-3,.,TRBV27,CASSLWGADAQYF,TGTGCCAGCAGTTTATGGGGGGCAGATGCGCAGTATTTT
13,.,TRBJ1-1,.,TRBV7-2,CASSLGTGTEAFF,TGTGCCAGCAGCCTGGGGACGGGCACTGAAGCTTTCTTT
14,.,TRBJ2-5,.,TRBV12-3/TRBV12-4,CASSGGRGTGTQYF,TGTGCCAGCAGTGGGGGTCGGGGCACAGGGACCCAGTACTTC
14,few,TRBJ2-2,.,TRBV7-2,CASSLVEQTGELFF,TGTGCCAGCAGCTTGGTCGAGCAGACCGGGGAGCTGTTTTTT
14,.,TRBJ1-5,TRBD1,TRBV20-1,CSARERDSVTTQHF,TGCAGTGCTAGAGAGAGGGACAGCGTGACGACCCAGCATTTT
11,.,TRBJ1-1,.,TRBV20-1,CSAIQVSEAFF,TGCAGTGCAATACAGGTCTCTGAAGCTTTCTTT
17,.,TRBJ2-1,TRBD1,TRBV12-3/TRBV12-4,CASKTRPGTGAYNEQFF,TGTGCCAGCAAGACTCGTCCCGGGACAGGAGCCTACAATGAGCAGTTCTTC
18,.,TRBJ2-1,.,TRBV3-1,CASSPRGVLGGGNNEQFF,TGTGCCAGCAGTCCCCGAGGGGTTTTAGGAGGCGGTAACAATGAGCAGTTCTTC
14,many,TRBJ2-3,TRBD2,TRBV7-9,CASSYGGALDTQYF,TGTGCCAGCAGCTACGGGGGGGCCTTAGATACGCAGTATTTT
15,many,TRBJ2-3,TRBD2,TRBV3-1,CASSSSGAVTDTQYF,TGTGCCAGCAGCTCTAGCGGGGCGGTCACAGATACGCAGTATTTT
12,many,TRBJ2-5,.,TRBV7-9,CALRRAGETQYF,TGTGCTCTCCGCAGGGCTGGGGAGACCCAGTACTTC
15,few,TRBJ2-7,.,TRBV5-1,CASSLARGPTYEQYF,TGCGCCAGCAGCCTGGCCCGGGGTCCCACATACGAGCAGTACTTC
18,few,TRBJ2-5,TRBD2,TRBV9,CASSPGGLAGGIQETQYF,TGTGCCAGCAGCCCTGGGGGACTAGCGGGGGGAATCCAAGAGACCCAGTACTTC
14,once,TRBJ2-1,.,TRBV7-2,CASSLTENQETQFF,TGTGCCAGCAGCCTGACAGAAAATCAAGAGACCCAGTTCTTC
15,few,TRBJ2-3,.,TRBV20-1,CSARDWQELYVGQYF,TGCAGTGCTAGAGATTGGCAGGAGTTATACGTGGGGCAGTATTTT
14,many,TRBJ2-1,.,TRBV7-2,CASSLAGDLNEQFF,TGTGCCAGCAGCTTAGCGGGTGACCTCAATGAGCAGTTCTTC
12,many,TRBJ1-1,.,TRBV5-1,CASSLVPGEAFF,TGCGCCAGCAGCTTGGTACCAGGAGAAGCTTTCTTT
16,few,TRBJ1-1,TRBD1,TRBV14,CASSQTGGSWGTEAFF,TGTGCCAGCAGTCAAACAGGGGGAAGTTGGGGCACTGAAGCTTTCTTT
17,.,TRBJ1-6,TRBD1,TRBV9,CASSAPQGARLNSPLHF,TGTGCCAGCAGCGCCCCACAGGGGGCGAGGTTGAATTCACCCCTCCACTTT
19,.,TRBJ2-7,TRBD2,TRBV4-2,CASSQGPLAGGRSSYEQYF,TGTGCCAGCAGCCAAGGCCCCCTAGCGGGAGGAAGGAGCTCCTACGAGCAGTACTTC
15,.,TRBJ1-1,.,TRBV27,CPSSWGGEGNTEACF,TGTCCCAGCAGCTGGGGGGGGGAGGGAAACACTGAAGCTTGCTTT
15,few,TRBJ1-6,.,TRBV2,CASGVGDGNNSPLHF,TGTGCCAGTGGGGTGGGGGATGGCAATAATTCACCCCTCCACTTT
16,many,TRBJ2-5,.,TRBV5-4,CASSHGRELRQETQYF,TGTGCCAGCAGTCATGGACGAGAACTCAGACAAGAGACCCAGTACTTC
11,.,TRBJ1-1,.,TRBV28,CASSILAEAFF,TGTGCCAGCAGTATCCTGGCTGAAGCTTTCTTT